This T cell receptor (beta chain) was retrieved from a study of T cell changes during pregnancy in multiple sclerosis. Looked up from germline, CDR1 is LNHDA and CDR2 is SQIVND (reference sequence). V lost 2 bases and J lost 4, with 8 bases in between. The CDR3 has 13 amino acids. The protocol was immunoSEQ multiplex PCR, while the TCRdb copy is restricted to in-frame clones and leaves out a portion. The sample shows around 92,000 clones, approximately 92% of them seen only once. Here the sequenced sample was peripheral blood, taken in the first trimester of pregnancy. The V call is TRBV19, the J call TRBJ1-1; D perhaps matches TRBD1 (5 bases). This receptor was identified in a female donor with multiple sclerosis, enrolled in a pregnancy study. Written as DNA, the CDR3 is TGTGCCAGTAGTATAACAGGAATCACTGAAGCTTTCTTT. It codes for CASSITGITEAFF.